These 22 T cell receptor beta chains share one sample of origin, sequenced in a study of blood T cell repertoires in COVID-19. Generated by immunoSEQ multiplex PCR, the TCRdb table keeps only in-frame clones and is missing some. The sample lists fewer than 200,000 clones, 74% seen once, with around 3% in the top ten. Sample: peripheral blood. These receptors came from a woman of 80 years or more with acute or convalescent COVID-19.

This chain connects TRBV28 to TRBJ2-7, with 7 bases lining up with TRBD2. Germline V gene data show CDR1 as MDHEN and CDR2 as SYDVKM. The CDR3 extends over 15 amino acids. Trimming removed 2 bases from V and 4 bases from J; junction bases left unmatched: 8. The CDR3 here is CASSLIAGEVYEQYF. The DNA of the CDR3 is TGTGCCAGCAGTTTAATCGCGGGAGAGGTATACGAGCAGTACTTC.

This clone was observed a handful of times. The rearrangement joins TRBV4-3 to TRBJ2-3; D is possibly TRBD2 (6 bases). CDR1 and CDR2 from the germline V gene are LGHNA and YSLEER. V was cut by 0 bases and J by 2 bases, with 12 bases left in between. This CDR3 region has 16 residues. The CDR3 DNA sequence: TGCGCCAGCAGCCAAGAGGGAGGCCATAACACAGATACGCAGTATTTT. It is translated as CASSQEGGHNTDTQYF.

The V and J genes are TRBV19 and TRBJ2-7, with D maybe TRBD2 (5 bases). The CDR3 loop spans 15 amino acids. Germline V gives CDR1 LNHDA, CDR2 SQIVND (reference sequence). Trimming removed 4 bases at V and 6 bases at J, with 19 bases between. The CDR3 DNA reads as TGTGCCAGTAGTAGTATGTCCGGGAAAGTCTCCGAGCAGTACTTC. Translation gives CASSSMSGKVSEQYF.

This chain links TRBV7-2 with TRBJ1-1; D is unresolved. The CDR3 length is 13 residues. The V end lost 3 bases, the J end lost 5 bases, and 10 bases lay between the germline ends. Germline V gene sequence: CDR1 SGHTA, CDR2 FQGNSA. CDR3 nucleotide sequence: TGTGCCAGCAGCTTTAAATTTTCGACTGAAGCTTTCTTT. This codes for CASSFKFSTEAFF. The entire variable domain, with the rest obtained from reference TRBV7-2 and TRBJ1-1, is as follows: GAGVSQSPSNKVTEKGKDVELRCDPISGHTALYWYRQSLGQGLEFLIYFQGNSAPDKSGLPSDRFSAERTGGSVSTLTIQRTQQEDSAVYLCASSFKFSTEAFFGQGTRLTVV.

V is TRBV27 and J is TRBJ1-5; D uncertain. Trimming shortened V by 4 bases and J by 2 bases, and 9 bases separated the two germline ends. The germline V gene encodes CDR1 MNHEY and CDR2 SMNVEV (reference sequence). The length of the CDR3 is 14 residues. CDR3 residues: CASSSGTGNQPQHF. CDR3 DNA: TGTGCCAGCAGTTCAGGTACGGGCAATCAGCCCCAGCATTTT.

This clone appeared a few times. The chain has TRBV19 and TRBJ2-2; no clear D gene. CDR3 length: 15 residues. Per the germline V gene, CDR1 is LNHDA and CDR2 is SQIVND (reference sequence). Between the trimmed V and J ends, which lost 0 bases and 3 bases, there was a span of 8 bases. The CDR3 is CASSIEGSYTGELFF. DNA of the CDR3: TGTGCCAGTAGTATAGAGGGCAGCTACACCGGGGAGCTGTTTTTT. The full variable domain, in which reference TRBV19 and TRBJ2-2 provide the parts outside the CDR3, is DGGITQSPKYLFRKEGQNVTLSCEQNLNHDAMYWYRQDPGQGLRLIYYSQIVNDFQKGDIAEGYSVSREKKESFPLTVTSAQKNPTAFYLCASSIEGSYTGELFFGEGSRLTVL.

The rearrangement uses TRBV2 and TRBJ1-5, with a weak D call TRBD1 (6 bases). Trimming removed 4 bases from V and 4 bases from J, with 11 bases in between. This CDR3 is 14 amino acids long. Per the germline V gene, CDR1 is SNHLY and CDR2 is FYNNEI. The CDR3: CASSAQGPNQPQHF. Written as DNA, the CDR3 is TGTGCCAGCAGTGCACAGGGACCGAATCAGCCCCAGCATTTT.

This clone was counted a few times. The V gene is TRBV7-2, the J gene TRBJ2-7, with 10 positions matching TRBD2. The junction had 3 bases not matched to a gene; V was cut back by 4 bases and J by 0 bases. The CDR3 is made up of 15 amino acids. Germline CDR1 SGHTA, CDR2 FQGNSA. The CDR3 sequence: CASSWTSGYSYEQYF. The CDR3 DNA reads TGTGCCAGCAGCTGGACTAGCGGCTACTCCTACGAGCAGTACTTC.

The CDR3 loop reads CASSDAASGRGSQETQYF. The DNA of the CDR3 is TGTGCCAGCAGTGACGCGGCTAGCGGGAGGGGGAGCCAAGAGACCCAGTACTTC. The rearrangement uses TRBV2 and TRBJ2-5; TRBD2 aligns across 12 bases. The germline CDR1 and CDR2 sequences are SNHLY and FYNNEI. V was clipped by 3 bases and J by 1 base; unmatched bases: 9. The CDR3 contains 18 residues. The entire variable domain, with the rest obtained from reference TRBV2 and TRBJ2-5, is as follows: EPEVTQTPSHQVTQMGQEVILRCVPISNHLYFYWYRQILGQKVEFLVSFYNNEISEKSEIFDDQFSVERPDGSNFTLKIRSTKLEDSAMYFCASSDAASGRGSQETQYFGPGTRLLVL.

The V and J genes are TRBV11-2 and TRBJ2-1; 10 bases fit TRBD2. CDR3 length: 15 amino acids. The V and J ends lost 6 bases and 5 bases, in that order; junction bases with no gene match: 7. The germline gives CDR1 SGHAT, CDR2 FQNNGV. CDR3 residues: CASSRPGLANNEQFF. The DNA for the CDR3 is TGTGCCAGCAGTCGGCCGGGACTAGCGAACAATGAGCAGTTCTTC.

This clone appeared once. The junction departs from the called germline gene at one end, perhaps through a read error. The chain couples TRBV7-2 to TRBJ2-5, with D uncertain. This CDR3 is 18 amino acids long. The germline CDR1 and CDR2 sequences are SGHTA and FQGNSA. As DNA, the CDR3 is TGTGCCAGCAGCTTAGTATCCGGCGGTATACGGGTGGAAGACACCCAGTACTTC. Translation: CASSLVSGGIRVEDTQYF.

This clone is a singleton in its sample. CDR3 DNA: TGTGCCAGCAGATTTTGGGACAGTACTAACTATGGCTACACCTTC. It encodes CASRFWDSTNYGYTF. This chain uses TRBV28 with TRBJ1-2, with 7 positions matching TRBD1. V lost 6 bases, J lost 0 bases, and 7 bases stayed unmatched. The germline V gene encodes CDR1 MDHEN and CDR2 SYDVKM. CDR3 size: 15 residues.

The V gene is TRBV13, the J gene TRBJ2-6; the match to TRBD1 covers 9 bases. Per the germline V gene, CDR1 is PRHDT and CDR2 is FYEKMQ (reference sequence). This CDR3 is 18 amino acids long. The J segment lost 0 bases and the V segment lost 5 bases, leaving 8 bases of the junction unmatched. Here the CDR3 reads CASSKSTGGYSGANVLTF. In DNA form, the CDR3 reads TGTGCCAGCAGCAAGTCGACAGGGGGTTACTCTGGGGCCAACGTCCTGACTTTC.

The chain has TRBV4-3 and TRBJ1-1; possible D gene TRBD1, 5 bases. Per the germline V gene, CDR1 is LGHNA and CDR2 is YSLEER. The CDR3 has 13 residues. Between the trimmed V and J ends, which lost 2 bases and 3 bases, there was a span of 7 bases. CDR3 nucleotides: TGCGCCAGCAGCCAACAGGGTGACACTGAAGCTTTCTTT. As protein: CASSQQGDTEAFF.

The rearrangement links TRBV5-1 to TRBJ1-3, with a weak D call TRBD1 (5 bases). CDR1 and CDR2 from the germline V gene are SGHRS and YFSETQ. V was shortened by 0 bases and J by 0 bases, with 10 bases between the two germline ends. The CDR3 spans 16 residues. The CDR3 region is CASSLGWGSSGNTIYF. CDR3 nucleotide sequence: TGCGCCAGCAGCTTGGGCTGGGGCAGCTCTGGAAACACCATATATTTT.

This clone showed up just a few times. This chain connects TRBV6-4 to TRBJ2-1; no reliable D call. Germline CDR1 is MRHNA and CDR2 is SNTAGT. This CDR3 has 13 residues. V lost 0 bases, J lost 13 bases, and 13 bases lay in between. CDR3 nucleotides: TGTGCCAGCAGTGACTCGATGGTTAGCAGTCAGTTCTTC. Its translation: CASSDSMVSSQFF.

V and J are TRBV9 and TRBJ2-7; D is perhaps TRBD2 (5 bases). Germline lookup yields CDR1 SGDLS and CDR2 YYNGEE. V was shortened by 6 bases and J by 3 bases, with 16 bases between the two germline ends. The CDR3 runs 14 residues. For the CDR3, the DNA is TGTGCCAGCACCCAAGGGTACGGGGACTACGAGCAGTACTTC. It translates to CASTQGYGDYEQYF.

This chain links TRBV12-3 or TRBV12-4 with TRBJ1-5, with no clear D. Trimming removed 3 bases at V and 5 bases at J, with 8 bases between. The CDR3 loop spans 13 amino acids. The CDR3 reads CASSFLADQPQHF. CDR3 in DNA: TGTGCCAGCAGTTTTCTGGCCGATCAGCCCCAGCATTTT.

The chain combines TRBV28 with TRBJ1-2; 7 nucleotides agree with TRBD1. V dropped 6 bases and J dropped 6; count of bases not matched to a gene: 4. The CDR3 covers 12 residues. The V gene's germline CDR1 is MDHEN and CDR2 SYDVKM. CDR3 region: CASREDRHGYTF. CDR3 nucleotides: TGTGCCAGCAGAGAGGACAGGCATGGCTACACCTTC.

The gene calls are TRBV18 and TRBJ2-5; no reliable D call. The germline V gene has CDR1 KGHSH and CDR2 LQKENI. The CDR3 sequence is 12 residues long. Trimming took 4 bases from V and 2 from J, leaving 5 bases between them. The CDR3 sequence is CASSLEQETQYF. The CDR3 region has the DNA TGTGCCAGCTCACTAGAACAAGAGACCCAGTACTTC.

The chain combines TRBV5-1 with TRBJ1-5; no definite D call. The germline V gene encodes CDR1 SGHRS and CDR2 YFSETQ. V was trimmed by 7 bases and J by 5 bases, leaving 13 bases between them. CDR3 length: 13 residues. The CDR3 loop reads CASQKTYHQPQHF. CDR3 DNA: TGCGCCAGCCAAAAGACTTACCATCAGCCCCAGCATTTT.

The J gene is TRBJ2-1, the V gene TRBV7-7; 11 bases fit TRBD1. V lost 5 bases, J lost 10 bases, and 16 bases stayed unmatched. The CDR3 covers 17 residues. The germline V gene encodes CDR1 SSHAT and CDR2 FNYEAQ (reference sequence). The CDR3 DNA is TGTGCCAGCAGCCCACACTCTCCGGGACAGGGGGATTCGGAGCAGTTCTTC. Its translation is CASSPHSPGQGDSEQFF. The full variable domain, its missing parts supplied by reference TRBV7-7 and TRBJ2-1, is GAGVSQSPRYKVTKRGQDVTLRCDPISSHATLYWYQQALGQGPEFLTYFNYEAQPDKSGLPSDRFSAERPEGSISTLTIQRTEQRDSAMYRCASSPHSPGQGDSEQFFGPGTRLTVL.